This T cell receptor beta chain was captured by sequencing in a study of blood T cell repertoires in COVID-19. On the study more broadly: Acute and convalescent COVID-19 samples came from the United States, Italy and Spain. T cells, B-cell-depleted T cells, or PBMCs supplied cDNA or gDNA.

Per the original data handling: Amplification with reference gene primers provided the estimates of nucleated cell counts. Here immunoSEQ multiplex PCR was the method, and the copy in TCRdb shows in-frame clones only, minus some. The V and J calls and clone size are taken from that table; D and trimming were inferred from the DNA. This table has about 260,000 clones, approximately 90% appearing once. The V gene lost 5 bases and the J gene lost 4 bases, with 10 bases spanning the gap. The CDR3 consists of 12 residues. Germline values: CDR1 SGHRS, CDR2 YFSETQ. The rearrangement joins TRBV5-1 to TRBJ2-7, with D possibly being TRBD2 (5 bases). This receptor was identified in a man in his 60s who had recovered from COVID-19. The sequencing input was peripheral blood. The CDR3 spells CASSREGYEQYF. CDR3 coding DNA: TGCGCCAGCAGTAGAGAGGGATACGAGCAGTACTTC.